This T cell receptor beta chain was obtained from a study of OX40 agonist ivuxolimab in advanced cancers. Produced via immunoSEQ multiplex PCR; TCRdb's table is partial and in-frame only. The data contain roughly 64,000 clones, roughly 80% of them singletons. Study-wide results and limits: Some nonresponders likewise displayed low normalized T-cell clonal expansion. Relative to CD4+ cells, CD8+ T cells on average had more expanded clones.

A note on this clone: The antigen is unknown.

Germline CDR1 SGDLS, CDR2 YYNGEE. Trimming at V came to 3 bases and at J to 3 bases, leaving 8 bases not matched to a gene. The CDR3 runs to 17 residues. Sequenced material: CD4+ or CD8+ T cells sorted from blood, taken in a trial of the OX40 agonist ivuxolimab. The rearrangement uses TRBV9 and TRBJ2-1, with 11 bases that match TRBD2. The TCR was taken from an adult with an advanced solid tumor such as melanoma, head and neck, liver or kidney cancer. The CDR3 is CASSGGTSGAHYNEQFF. The CDR3 DNA sequence: TGTGCCAGCAGCGGCGGGACTAGCGGAGCTCACTACAATGAGCAGTTCTTC. Full variable domain (remainder filled in from reference TRBV9 and TRBJ2-1): DSGVTQTPKHLITATGQRVTLRCSPRSGDLSVYWYQQSLDQGLQFLIQYYNGEERAKGNILERFSAQQFPDLHSELNLSSLELGDSALYFCASSGGTSGAHYNEQFFGPGTRLTVL.